Here is one T cell receptor beta chain with its context. Only a few counts were recorded for this clone. Its target antigen remains unknown. No per-base quality is available; no much larger clone lies one base away. Each donor gave one peripheral blood draw, about 110 mL on average, collected into heparinised tubes. A BD FACSAria II was used to sort naive, central memory, regulatory and stem cell-like memory CD4+ T cells with a panel that included CD45RO, CCR7, CD25, CD127, CD95 and CD27. A purity above 98% was achieved for all sorted populations. Right away, PBMCs were isolated by Lymphoprep density gradient centrifugation and were stained directly, with no culture step. To minimize batch effects, samples were stained and sorted in pairs, one healthy donor with one patient per experiment. The record originates from a study of beta chain features in type 1 diabetes (dated by TCRdb to between 2018 and 2020). A note on the overall study: Mean age, gender distribution, total cell number and subset yield were not different between patients and healthy donors. A total of approximately 100,000,000 sorted cells were examined across all samples, and the number of cells per subset was strongly correlated with RNA yield. The study compared the TCRB repertoires of sorted circulating CD4+ T cell subsets in recently diagnosed type 1 diabetes patients with those in matched healthy donors. Regulatory and stem cell-like memory subsets were obtained from only 8 patients and roughly eight healthy donors, while naive and central memory subsets were obtained from all 28 donors. Broad study findings and their caveats: Naive, central memory and regulatory TCRB repertoires appeared more similar among patients than among healthy donors. Type 1 diabetes patients showed a moderate but significant shortening of TCRB CDR3 length in all four CD4+ subsets. Because the HLA sub-analyses included only small numbers of individuals, any influence of HLA type on TCRB rearrangement was left unresolved. Because cDNA was sequenced instead of genomic DNA, highly expressing activated cells could be over-represented, though the groups showed no difference in activation or CD3 levels. Shorter templates might have been favored by PCR, but patient and control samples were amplified and corrected together, so both groups would have been affected equally by any skew. Patients with type 1 diabetes made fewer insertions and deleted more nucleotides at VDJ recombination sites, implying thymic rearrangement abnormalities.

All of the isolated RNA was reverse transcribed with the High Capacity cDNA Reverse Transcription Kit, so expressed TCRB transcripts were sequenced. Deep immunoSEQ sequencing was applied to naive, central memory and regulatory T cell samples, giving an average of roughly 3.5 million total reads per sample. Sorted cells were lysed in RLT buffer and RNA was extracted with DNase-treated RNeasy Micro or Mini kits, depending on cell number. To prevent cross-contamination, each cell subset was processed individually, whereas patient and healthy donor samples were processed jointly. Using the immunoSEQ multiplex PCR, TCRB sequences were amplified from cDNA into 87-bp fragments spanning the CDR3 region. Amplicons were sequenced on the Illumina HiSeq platform. The authors' pipeline ran thus. PCR bias was computationally corrected using synthetic template baselines, reads within Hamming distance 2 were collapsed, and singletons that could not be merged were discarded. By aligning reads against IMGT, V, D and J genes, CDR3 length, and insertions or deletions at six rearrangement sites were assigned. Within each subset, clonotype counts were normalized to the number of sorted cells before true diversity and Gini coefficients were calculated with the tcR R package. The overlap coefficient, calculated on TCRB nucleotide sequences, was used to quantify repertoire sharing. As a proxy for the pre-selection repertoire, out-of-frame TCRB sequences from naive cells were analyzed. TCRdb retrieved this table from immuneACCESS and kept in-frame rearrangements only. Not all clones are present; in checked studies, unresolved V genes account for under half, and no reason is known for the remainder. Clonal size and the V and J genes are those of that table, whereas D and trimming came from the DNA. The sample data list about 360,000 clones, and roughly 13% of these were observed just once. The ten largest clonotypes hold more than 0.015% of the sample.

The CDR3 covers 15 residues, taking in both the cysteine and the phenylalanine. Solely the CDR3 DNA is kept, with 45 bases framed from the first base. The germline V gene specifies SGDLS as CDR1 and YYNGEE as CDR2. The junction shows trimming of 4 bases on V and 5 bases on J, plus 16 bases between the germline ends. This receptor chain uses TRBV9 and TRBJ2-1; the D region possibly corresponds to TRBD2 (6 bases align). Material for sequencing was naive CD4+ T cells from blood. The cell subset or site label corresponds to: true naive CD4+ T cells. This clonotype originated in a young man in good health. The DNA is as follows: TGTGCCAGCAGCCCCCGGGGAGGAATGGACAATGAGCAGTTCTTC. Translated, this is CASSPRGGMDNEQFF.